The 25 T cell receptor beta chains below come from one sample, sequenced in a study of blood T cell repertoires in COVID-19. Sequencing was performed with immunoSEQ multiplex PCR; in TCRdb, only in-frame clones are kept and a portion is missing. The table shows roughly 220,000 clones, with around 87% occurring only once. Sequences were obtained from peripheral blood. These receptors were collected from a man in his fifties or sixties with acute or convalescent COVID-19.

The V and J genes are TRBV11-3 and TRBJ2-2; D unclear. Germline CDR1 is SGHNT and CDR2 is YENEEA. V lost 1 base and J 7 bases, leaving 4 bases between the germline ends. The CDR3 covers 12 residues. CDR3 protein: CASSLAGGELFF. As DNA, the CDR3 is TGTGCCAGCAGCTTAGCGGGCGGGGAGCTGTTTTTT.

The rearrangement joins TRBV5-4 to TRBJ1-2; TRBD1 agrees at 11 bases. From germline, CDR1 is SGHNT and CDR2 YYREEE (reference sequence). Unmatched junction bases numbered 5, after V lost 0 bases and J lost 4 bases. This CDR3 is 16 amino acids long. CDR3 in amino acids: CASSLVGQGGIYGYTF. The CDR3 DNA is TGTGCCAGCAGCTTGGTGGGACAGGGGGGAATCTATGGCTACACCTTC. Full variable domain (outside the CDR3, taken from reference TRBV5-4 and TRBJ1-2): ETGVTQSPTHLIKTRGQQVTLRCSSQSGHNTVSWYQQALGQGPQFIFQYYREEENGRGNFPPRFSGLQFPNYSSELNVNALELDDSALYLCASSLVGQGGIYGYTFGSGTRLTVV.

The gene calls are TRBV4-1 and TRBJ2-5; 11 bases map to TRBD2. The CDR3 runs 18 residues. Germline assignment: CDR1 MGHRA and CDR2 YSYEKL. J gave up 5 bases and V 1 base, and 12 bases lay outside the gene matches. The CDR3 region is CASSQVRATSGGGETQYF. The CDR3 region has the DNA TGCGCCAGCAGCCAAGTTCGGGCAACTAGCGGGGGCGGCGAGACCCAGTACTTC.

This sequence joins TRBV5-1 and TRBJ2-7; 10 bases are shared with TRBD1. From germline, CDR1 is SGHRS and CDR2 YFSETQ. The CDR3 has 15 amino acids. V lost 0 bases and J lost 4; bases outside the gene matches: 4. The DNA for the CDR3 is TGCGCCAGCAGCTTGGGACAGGGGGCAACTTACGAGCAGTACTTC. Its translation: CASSLGQGATYEQYF.

The rearrangement uses TRBV6-2 or TRBV6-3 and TRBJ2-2; D perhaps matches TRBD2 (5 bases). This CDR3 spans 16 amino acids. Trimming left V 0 bases short and J 1 base short, with 9 bases between. The germline gives CDR1 MNHEY, CDR2 SVGEGT. CDR3 sequence reads: CASSYSGGLNTGELFF. CDR3 DNA sequence: TGTGCCAGCAGTTACTCGGGCGGACTGAACACCGGGGAGCTGTTTTTT.

The chain combines TRBV7-2 with TRBJ2-5; 8 positions agree with TRBD2. Germline V CDR1 and CDR2: SGHTA, FQGNSA. This CDR3 has 15 residues. The V and J ends lost 5 bases and 5 bases, in that order; junction bases with no gene match: 10. CDR3 DNA: TGTGCCAGCAGCATTCTTGGGCGGGGGGAGGAGACCCAGTACTTC. Amino acid sequence: CASSILGRGEETQYF.

This chain links TRBV28 with TRBJ2-7; 10 nucleotides align to TRBD1. From germline, CDR1 is MDHEN and CDR2 SYDVKM. The trim removed 6 bases at V and 0 bases at J, leaving 8 bases unmatched. The CDR3 has 16 residues. CDR3 protein: CASSSTGTGASYEQYF. In DNA form, the CDR3 reads TGTGCCAGCAGCTCCACCGGGACAGGGGCCTCCTACGAGCAGTACTTC.

The V and J genes are TRBV5-1 and TRBJ1-5; D call uncertain. The CDR3 covers 13 residues. CDR1 and CDR2 from the germline V gene are SGHRS and YFSETQ. Trimming pared 0 bases from V and 4 bases from J, leaving 5 bases between. In DNA form, the CDR3 reads TGCGCCAGCAGCTTGGGGCAGAATCAGCCCCAGCATTTT. Encoded protein: CASSLGQNQPQHF.

The chain couples TRBV19 to TRBJ1-3; D unclear. V was pared by 4 bases and J by 4 bases, with 11 bases between. The CDR3 sequence is 14 residues long. Germline assignment: CDR1 LNHDA and CDR2 SQIVND (reference sequence). The DNA of the CDR3 is TGTGCCAGTAGTAGTGGGTCGGGAGGAAACACCATATATTTT. Protein product: CASSSGSGGNTIYF.

This clone appeared a single time. The chain uses TRBV7-8 and TRBJ1-4; TRBD1 aligns across 10 bases. V was pared by 5 bases and J by 7 bases, with 7 bases of the junction left unmatched. The germline V gene encodes CDR1 SGHVS and CDR2 FQNEAQ. The CDR3 is made up of 15 amino acids. Written as DNA, the CDR3 is TGTGCCAGCAGCCCAAGACAGGGGGCGGGTGAAAAACTGTTTTTT. This encodes CASSPRQGAGEKLFF.

The V call is TRBV7-7, the J call TRBJ2-2; D possibly corresponds to TRBD1 (6 bases). V was shortened by 8 bases and J by 3 bases, with 16 bases between the two germline ends. The CDR3 runs 15 residues. Germline CDR1 is SSHAT and CDR2 is FNYEAQ (reference sequence). CDR3 sequence: CASSRGEFYTGELFF. In DNA, the CDR3 is TGTGCCAGCTCCAGGGGAGAGTTTTACACCGGGGAGCTGTTTTTT. Combining the CDR3 with reference TRBV7-7 and TRBJ2-2 gives the whole variable domain GAGVSQSPRYKVTKRGQDVTLRCDPISSHATLYWYQQALGQGPEFLTYFNYEAQPDKSGLPSDRFSAERPEGSISTLTIQRTEQRDSAMYRCASSRGEFYTGELFFGEGSRLTVL.

The chain recombines TRBV5-1 with TRBJ2-3; 12 bases are a match to TRBD2. CDR3 size: 16 residues. Trimming took 0 bases from V and 1 from J; bases not matched to a gene: 0. Per the germline V gene, CDR1 is SGHRS and CDR2 is YFSETQ. CDR3 sequence: CASSLGLAGGTDTQYF. Written as DNA, the CDR3 is TGCGCCAGCAGCTTGGGACTAGCGGGGGGCACAGATACGCAGTATTTT.

V usage is TRBV25-1 and J usage is TRBJ1-1; 7 bases align to TRBD1. Germline V gene lookup returns CDR1 MGHDK and CDR2 SYGVNS. J lost 0 bases, V lost 6 bases, and 4 bases had no gene match. This CDR3 is built from 14 residues. CDR3 DNA sequence: TGTGCCAGCAGGACAGGGCCCATGAACACTGAAGCTTTCTTT. Its translation is CASRTGPMNTEAFF.

This chain uses TRBV19 with TRBJ1-5, with TRBD1 matching over 11 bases. This CDR3 spans 15 amino acids. The junction had 6 bases not matched to a gene; V was cut back by 4 bases and J by 7 bases. Germline CDR1 reads LNHDA; CDR2 reads SQIVND (reference sequence). The CDR3 region is CASSTGQGAWQPQHF. The DNA for the CDR3 is TGTGCCAGTAGTACCGGACAGGGGGCTTGGCAGCCCCAGCATTTT.

V is TRBV3-1 (or the pseudogene TRBV3-2) and J is TRBJ1-2; 9 bases fit TRBD1. V lost 0 bases, J lost 5 bases, and 4 bases stayed unmatched. The CDR3 is 15 residues long. CDR1 is LGHDT and CDR2 is YNNKEL in the germline V gene (reference sequence). This chain's CDR3 is CASSQETTGGYGYTF. For the CDR3, the DNA is TGTGCCAGCAGCCAAGAAACGACAGGGGGGTATGGCTACACCTTC.

The chain is built from TRBV14 and TRBJ2-1; tentatively, D is TRBD1 (5 bases). The V and J ends lost 3 bases and 0 bases respectively, with 9 bases between them. The CDR3 spans 15 residues. Germline loops: CDR1 SGHDN, CDR2 FVKESK. Here the CDR3 reads CASSQDISSYNEQFF. Here the CDR3 DNA reads TGTGCCAGCAGCCAGGACATTAGCTCCTACAATGAGCAGTTCTTC.

For this clone: Other nucleotide sequences in the sample specify the same CDR3. The rearrangement links TRBV7-2 to TRBJ2-5, with D possibly being TRBD2 (5 bases). CDR3 length: 14 residues. V was trimmed by 0 bases and J by 5 bases, leaving 10 bases between them. Germline CDR1 is SGHTA and CDR2 is FQGNSA. The DNA for the CDR3 is TGTGCCAGCAGCTTAGCGGGTTCGGGGGAGACCCAGTACTTC. It encodes CASSLAGSGETQYF.

The gene calls are TRBV3-1 (or the pseudogene TRBV3-2) and TRBJ1-2, with TRBD1 identical over 7 bases. CDR3 length: 15 residues. J lost 2 bases, V lost 4 bases, and 7 bases had no gene match. Germline CDR1 reads LGHDT; CDR2 reads YNNKEL (reference sequence). The CDR3 DNA reads as TGTGCCAGCAGCCCAGGGGGGACCGCCAACTATGGCTACACCTTC. Translating it yields CASSPGGTANYGYTF.

The chain combines TRBV28 with TRBJ2-7; weak D call: TRBD2 (6 bases). CDR1 is MDHEN, CDR2 SYDVKM, per germline. V lost 5 bases, J lost 7 bases, and 18 bases lay in between. CDR3 size: 14 residues. In DNA, the CDR3 is TGTGCCAGCAGTCCAACCTCGACTAGACGTGAGCAGTACTTC. Encoded protein: CASSPTSTRREQYF.

The J gene is TRBJ1-2, the V gene TRBV5-1; 9 bases align to TRBD1. Germline trimming cut 1 base from V and 2 bases from J; bases unmatched to any gene: 0. The germline V gene encodes CDR1 SGHRS and CDR2 YFSETQ. This CDR3 region has 14 residues. CDR3: CASSLTGGNYGYTF. CDR3 bases: TGCGCCAGCAGCTTGACAGGGGGCAACTATGGCTACACCTTC.

V usage is TRBV20-1 and J usage is TRBJ1-1; TRBD1 is a possible D gene (5 bases). The CDR3 loop spans 11 amino acids. The germline V gene has CDR1 DFQATT and CDR2 SNEGSKA (reference sequence). V lost 2 bases, J lost 6 bases, and 7 bases lay in between. CDR3 amino acids: CSARRRAEAFF. Here the CDR3 DNA reads TGCAGTGCTAGACGCAGGGCTGAAGCTTTCTTT.

V is TRBV5-4 and J is TRBJ2-2, with D perhaps matching TRBD1 (6 bases). The CDR3 is 14 residues long. The V gene lost 0 bases and the J gene lost 11 bases, with 14 bases spanning the gap. Germline V CDR1 and CDR2: SGHNT, YYREEE (reference sequence). The CDR3 DNA sequence: TGTGCCAGCAGCTTGGGGGGCAGGGGCGAAGAGCTGTTTTTT. Amino acid sequence: CASSLGGRGEELFF. The entire variable domain, with the rest obtained from reference TRBV5-4 and TRBJ2-2, is as follows: ETGVTQSPTHLIKTRGQQVTLRCSSQSGHNTVSWYQQALGQGPQFIFQYYREEENGRGNFPPRFSGLQFPNYSSELNVNALELDDSALYLCASSLGGRGEELFFGEGSRLTVL.

The chain couples TRBV7-8 to TRBJ2-5; 11 nucleotides agree with TRBD1. There are 16 residues in the CDR3. The V segment lost 5 bases and the J segment 5 bases; nucleotides outside the gene matches: 10. Germline loops: CDR1 SGHVS, CDR2 FQNEAQ. The CDR3 coding sequence is TGTGCCAGCAGCCCTAGTGGGACAGGGGGGTTGGAGACCCAGTACTTC. It codes for CASSPSGTGGLETQYF.

This clone occurred a few times. V and J are TRBV6-6 and TRBJ2-2; 9 bases are a match to TRBD1. V dropped 6 bases and J dropped 4; count of bases not matched to a gene: 3. Looked up from germline, CDR1 is MNHNY and CDR2 is SVGAGI (reference sequence). The CDR3 sequence is 14 residues long. The chain's CDR3 is CASSATGGTGELFF. For the CDR3, the DNA is TGTGCCAGCAGCGCGACAGGGGGCACCGGGGAGCTGTTTTTT.

This clone was seen a few times. The chain has TRBV5-6 and TRBJ1-2, with TRBD1 matching over 8 bases. The ends lost 4 bases at V and 10 bases at J; junction bases unmatched: 9. CDR1 is SGHDT and CDR2 is YYEEEE in the germline V gene. The CDR3 length is 13 residues. The CDR3 DNA follows: TGTGCCAGCAGCAGGGACAGGAAACTGGTCTACACCTTC. Translation: CASSRDRKLVYTF.